This is a list of T cell receptor beta chains from one sample in a study of blood T cell repertoires in COVID-19. The data were produced by immunoSEQ multiplex PCR, yet TCRdb's version contains in-frame clones alone and is incomplete. The sample records 300,000 to 350,000 clones, under 90% being singletons. The material sequenced was PBMCs or T cells enriched from blood (not recorded which). These receptors originate from a woman aged 25 to 39 who had recovered from COVID-19. CDR3s include the opening cysteine and the closing phenylalanine or tryptophan. Fields, in order: V gene, J gene, CDR3 protein.

>TRBV11-3|TRBJ2-3
CASSLVAGGADTQYF
>TRBV24-1|TRBJ2-7
CATSDQGGQHYEQYF
>TRBV4-1|TRBJ2-7
CASSYTGTGSYEQYF
>TRBV10-3|TRBJ2-7
CAISEMGASYEQYF
>TRBV4-1|TRBJ1-1
CASSRGGLFGTEAFF
>TRBV6-5|TRBJ1-4
CASTPHINEKLFF
>TRBV5-6|TRBJ1-2
CASSPQGGNYGYTF
>TRBV5-1|TRBJ2-2
CASSSLGQGLIAGELFF
>TRBV30|TRBJ2-5
CAWSVQDQETQYF
>TRBV5-1|TRBJ2-1
CASSLERGVYNEQFF
>TRBV27|TRBJ1-1
CASSSNDWTEAFF
>TRBV2|TRBJ1-4
CASKRRGEKLFF
>TRBV19|TRBJ1-5
CASSNDRGGQPQHF
>TRBV30|TRBJ2-6
CAWSVGGAGANVLTF
>TRBV5-5|TRBJ2-7
CASSWWGTSGRNGNEQYF